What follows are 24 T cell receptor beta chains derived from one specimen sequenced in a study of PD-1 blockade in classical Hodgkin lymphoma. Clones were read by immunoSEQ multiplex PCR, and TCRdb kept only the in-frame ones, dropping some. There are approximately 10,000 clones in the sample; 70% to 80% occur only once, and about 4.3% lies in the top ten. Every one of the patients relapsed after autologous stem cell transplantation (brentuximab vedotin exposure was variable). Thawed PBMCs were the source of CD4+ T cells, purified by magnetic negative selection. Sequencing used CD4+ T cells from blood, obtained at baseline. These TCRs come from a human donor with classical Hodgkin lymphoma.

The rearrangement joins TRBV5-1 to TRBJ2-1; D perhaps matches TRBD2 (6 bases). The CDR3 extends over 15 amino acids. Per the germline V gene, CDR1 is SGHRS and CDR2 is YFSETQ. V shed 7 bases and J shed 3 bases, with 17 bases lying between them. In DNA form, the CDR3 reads TGCGCCAGCCTTTACCCGGGACTCCACTACAATGAGCAGTTCTTC. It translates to CASLYPGLHYNEQFF.

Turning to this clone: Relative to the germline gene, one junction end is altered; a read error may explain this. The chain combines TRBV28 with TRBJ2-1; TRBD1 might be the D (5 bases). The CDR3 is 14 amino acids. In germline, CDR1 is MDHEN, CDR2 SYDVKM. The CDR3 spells CASNEPTGAGLKVF. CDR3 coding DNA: TGTGCCAGCAACGAACCTACTGGGGCAGGGCTGAAAGTCTTC. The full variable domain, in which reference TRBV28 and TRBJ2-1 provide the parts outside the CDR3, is DVKVTQSSRYLVKRTGEKVFLECVQDMDHENMFWYRQDPGLGLRLIYFSYDVKMKEKGDIPEGYSVSREKKERFSLILESASTNQTSMYLCASNEPTGAGLKVFGPGTRLTVL.

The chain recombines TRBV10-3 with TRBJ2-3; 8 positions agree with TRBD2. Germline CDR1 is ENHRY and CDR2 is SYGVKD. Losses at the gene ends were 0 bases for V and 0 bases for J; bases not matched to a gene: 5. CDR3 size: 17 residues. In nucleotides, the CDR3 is TGTGCCATCAGTGAGTCGCCTAGCGGGTCTAGCACAGATACGCAGTATTTT. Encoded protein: CAISESPSGSSTDTQYF.

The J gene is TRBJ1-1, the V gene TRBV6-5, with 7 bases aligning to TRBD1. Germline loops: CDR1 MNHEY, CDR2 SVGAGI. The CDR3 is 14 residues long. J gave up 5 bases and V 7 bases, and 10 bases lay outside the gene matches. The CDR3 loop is CASTPGGKGTEAFF. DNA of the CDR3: TGTGCCAGCACCCCAGGGGGGAAGGGGACTGAAGCTTTCTTT.

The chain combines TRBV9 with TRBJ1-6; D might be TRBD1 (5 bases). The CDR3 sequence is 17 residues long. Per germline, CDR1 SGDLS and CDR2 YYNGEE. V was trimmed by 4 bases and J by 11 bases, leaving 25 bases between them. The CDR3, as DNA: TGTGCCAGCAGCTACTACCGAAGGGCGGAGGGGCAGGCACCCCTCCACTTT. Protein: CASSYYRRAEGQAPLHF.

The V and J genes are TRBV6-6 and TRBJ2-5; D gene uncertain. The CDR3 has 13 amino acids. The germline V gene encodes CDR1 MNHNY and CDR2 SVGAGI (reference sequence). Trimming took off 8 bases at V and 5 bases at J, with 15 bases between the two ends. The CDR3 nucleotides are TGTGCCAGCCATGTCCGTCTGGGGGAGACCCAGTACTTC. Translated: CASHVRLGETQYF.

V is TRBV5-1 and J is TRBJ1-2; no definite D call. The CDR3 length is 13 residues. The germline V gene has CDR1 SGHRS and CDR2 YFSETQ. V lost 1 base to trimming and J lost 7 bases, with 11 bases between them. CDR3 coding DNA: TGCGCCAGCAGCTTGTCCCCGGAGAGTGGCTACACCTTC. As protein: CASSLSPESGYTF.

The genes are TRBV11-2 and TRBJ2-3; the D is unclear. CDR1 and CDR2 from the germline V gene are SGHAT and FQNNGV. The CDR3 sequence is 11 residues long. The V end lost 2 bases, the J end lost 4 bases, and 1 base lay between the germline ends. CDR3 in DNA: TGTGCCAGCAGCTTATCAGATACGCAGTATTTT. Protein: CASSLSDTQYF.

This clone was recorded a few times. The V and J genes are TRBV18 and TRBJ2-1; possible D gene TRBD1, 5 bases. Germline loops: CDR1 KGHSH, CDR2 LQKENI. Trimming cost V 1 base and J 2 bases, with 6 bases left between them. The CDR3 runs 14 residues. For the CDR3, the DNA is TGTGCCAGCTCACCACAGGGGACCTACAATGAGCAGTTCTTC. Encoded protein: CASSPQGTYNEQFF.

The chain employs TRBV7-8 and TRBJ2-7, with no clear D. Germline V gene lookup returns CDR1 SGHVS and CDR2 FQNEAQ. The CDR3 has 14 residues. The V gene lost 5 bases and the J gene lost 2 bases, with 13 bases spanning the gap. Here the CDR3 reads CASSLRRTAYEQYF. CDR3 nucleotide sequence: TGTGCCAGCAGCCTCCGGAGAACAGCCTACGAGCAGTACTTC. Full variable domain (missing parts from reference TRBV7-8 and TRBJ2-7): GAGVSQSPRYKVAKRGQDVALRCDPISGHVSLFWYQQALGQGPEFLTYFQNEAQLDKSGLPSDRFFAERPEGSVSTLKIQRTQQEDSAVYLCASSLRRTAYEQYFGPGTRLTVT.

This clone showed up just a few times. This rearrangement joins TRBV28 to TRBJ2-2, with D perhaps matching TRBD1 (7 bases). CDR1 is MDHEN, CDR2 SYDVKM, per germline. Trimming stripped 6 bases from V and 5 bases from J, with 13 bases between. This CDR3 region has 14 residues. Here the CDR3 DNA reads TGTGCCAGCAGGGAGGGGGCGAGAACCGGGGAGCTGTTTTTT. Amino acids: CASREGARTGELFF.

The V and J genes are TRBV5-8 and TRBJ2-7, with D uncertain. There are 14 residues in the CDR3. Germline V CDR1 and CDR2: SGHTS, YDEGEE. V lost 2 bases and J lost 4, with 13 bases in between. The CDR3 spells CASSLGLGGYEQYF. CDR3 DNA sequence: TGTGCCAGCAGCTTAGGCTTGGGCGGATACGAGCAGTACTTC. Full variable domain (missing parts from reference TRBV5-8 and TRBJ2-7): EAGVTQSPTHLIKTRGQQATLRCSPISGHTSVYWYQQALGLGLQFLLWYDEGEERNRGNFPPRFSGRQFPNYSSELNVNALELEDSALYLCASSLGLGGYEQYFGPGTRLTVT.

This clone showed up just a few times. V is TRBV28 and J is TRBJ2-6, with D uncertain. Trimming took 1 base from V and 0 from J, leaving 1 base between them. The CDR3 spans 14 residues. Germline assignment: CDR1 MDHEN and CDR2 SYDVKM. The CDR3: CASSLSSGANVLTF. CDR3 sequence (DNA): TGTGCCAGCAGTTTATCCTCTGGGGCCAACGTCCTGACTTTC.

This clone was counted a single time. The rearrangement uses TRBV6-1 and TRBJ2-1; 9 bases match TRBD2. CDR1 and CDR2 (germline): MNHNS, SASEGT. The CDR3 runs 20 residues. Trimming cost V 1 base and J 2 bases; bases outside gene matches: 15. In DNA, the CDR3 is TGTGCCAGCAGTGAAGTGGTAGCGGGAGTGACGGCCACTACCTACAATGAGCAGTTCTTC. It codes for CASSEVVAGVTATTYNEQFF.

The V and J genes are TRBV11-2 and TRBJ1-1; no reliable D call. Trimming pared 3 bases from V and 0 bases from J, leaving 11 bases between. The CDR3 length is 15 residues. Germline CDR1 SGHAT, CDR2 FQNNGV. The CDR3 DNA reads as TGTGCCAGCAGCTTCGAACGCAGTATGAACACTGAAGCTTTCTTT. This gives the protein CASSFERSMNTEAFF.

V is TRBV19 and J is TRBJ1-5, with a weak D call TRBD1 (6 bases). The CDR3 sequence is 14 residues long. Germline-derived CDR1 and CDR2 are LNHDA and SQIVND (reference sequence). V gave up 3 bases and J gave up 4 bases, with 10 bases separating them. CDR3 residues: CASSMSRGNQPQHF. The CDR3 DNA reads TGTGCCAGTAGTATGTCCAGGGGTAATCAGCCCCAGCATTTT. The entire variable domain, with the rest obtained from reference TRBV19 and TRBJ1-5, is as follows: DGGITQSPKYLFRKEGQNVTLSCEQNLNHDAMYWYRQDPGQGLRLIYYSQIVNDFQKGDIAEGYSVSREKKESFPLTVTSAQKNPTAFYLCASSMSRGNQPQHFGDGTRLSIL.

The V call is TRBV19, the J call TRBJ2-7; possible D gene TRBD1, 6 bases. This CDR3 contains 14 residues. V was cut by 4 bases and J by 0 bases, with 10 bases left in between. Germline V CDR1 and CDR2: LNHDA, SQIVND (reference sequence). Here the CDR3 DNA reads TGTGCCAGTAGTACTACAGGGAGCTCCTACGAGCAGTACTTC. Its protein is CASSTTGSSYEQYF.

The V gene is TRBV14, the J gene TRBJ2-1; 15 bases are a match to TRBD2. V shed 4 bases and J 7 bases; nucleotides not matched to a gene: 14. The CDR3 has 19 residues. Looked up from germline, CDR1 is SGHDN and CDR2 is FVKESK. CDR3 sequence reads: CASSRRFPGTSGRMNEQFF. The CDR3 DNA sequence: TGTGCCAGCAGCCGAAGATTCCCCGGGACTAGCGGGAGGATGAATGAGCAGTTCTTC. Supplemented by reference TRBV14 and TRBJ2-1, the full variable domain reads EAGVTQFPSHSVIEKGQTVTLRCDPISGHDNLYWYRRVMGKEIKFLLHFVKESKQDESGMPNNRFLAERTGGTYSTLKVQPAELEDSGVYFCASSRRFPGTSGRMNEQFFGPGTRLTVL.

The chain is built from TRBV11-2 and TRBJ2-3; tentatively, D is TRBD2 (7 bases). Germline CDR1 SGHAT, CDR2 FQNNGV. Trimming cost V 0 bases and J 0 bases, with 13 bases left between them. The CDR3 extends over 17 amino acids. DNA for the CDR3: TGTGCCAGCAGCTTAGAAGGGGGGGCCCCTAGCACAGATACGCAGTATTTT. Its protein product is CASSLEGGAPSTDTQYF.

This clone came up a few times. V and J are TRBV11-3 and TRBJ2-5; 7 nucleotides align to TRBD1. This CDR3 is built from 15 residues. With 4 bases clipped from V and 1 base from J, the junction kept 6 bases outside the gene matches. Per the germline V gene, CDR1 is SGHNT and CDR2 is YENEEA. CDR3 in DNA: TGTGCCAGCAGCTCGGGACAGTCAGTCCAAGAGACCCAGTACTTC. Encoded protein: CASSSGQSVQETQYF.

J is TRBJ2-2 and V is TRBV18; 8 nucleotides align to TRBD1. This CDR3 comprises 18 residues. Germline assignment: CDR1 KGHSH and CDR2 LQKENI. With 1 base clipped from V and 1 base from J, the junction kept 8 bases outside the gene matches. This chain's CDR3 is CASSPHPWTGLNTGELFF. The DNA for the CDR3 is TGTGCCAGCTCACCACACCCATGGACAGGGCTGAACACCGGGGAGCTGTTTTTT. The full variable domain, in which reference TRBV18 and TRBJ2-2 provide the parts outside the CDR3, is NAGVMQNPRHLVRRRGQEARLRCSPMKGHSHVYWYRQLPEEGLKFMVYLQKENIIDESGMPKERFSAEFPKEGPSILRIQQVVRGDSAAYFCASSPHPWTGLNTGELFFGEGSRLTVL.

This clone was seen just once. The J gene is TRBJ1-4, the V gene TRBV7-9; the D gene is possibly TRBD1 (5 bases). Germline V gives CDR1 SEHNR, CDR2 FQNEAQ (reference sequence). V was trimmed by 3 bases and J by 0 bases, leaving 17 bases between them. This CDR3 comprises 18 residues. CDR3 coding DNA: TGTGCCAGCAGCTTCTCTCTTTCGACAGATGCAACTAATGAAAAACTGTTTTTT. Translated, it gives CASSFSLSTDATNEKLFF.

The CDR3 loop is CASRTGSLETQYF. Here the CDR3 DNA reads TGTGCCAGCAGAACGGGGAGCTTAGAGACCCAGTACTTC. This sequence joins TRBV6-5 and TRBJ2-5; perhaps TRBD2 as D (5 bases). Trimming stripped 6 bases from V and 4 bases from J, with 12 bases between. Germline V CDR1 and CDR2: MNHEY, SVGAGI. The CDR3 sequence is 13 residues long.

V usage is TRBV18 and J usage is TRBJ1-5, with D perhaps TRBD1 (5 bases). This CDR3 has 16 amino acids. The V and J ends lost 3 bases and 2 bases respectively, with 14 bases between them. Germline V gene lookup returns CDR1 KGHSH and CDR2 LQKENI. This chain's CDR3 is CASSPARVGGNQPQHF. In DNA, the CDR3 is TGTGCCAGCTCACCGGCGAGGGTGGGGGGCAATCAGCCCCAGCATTTT.